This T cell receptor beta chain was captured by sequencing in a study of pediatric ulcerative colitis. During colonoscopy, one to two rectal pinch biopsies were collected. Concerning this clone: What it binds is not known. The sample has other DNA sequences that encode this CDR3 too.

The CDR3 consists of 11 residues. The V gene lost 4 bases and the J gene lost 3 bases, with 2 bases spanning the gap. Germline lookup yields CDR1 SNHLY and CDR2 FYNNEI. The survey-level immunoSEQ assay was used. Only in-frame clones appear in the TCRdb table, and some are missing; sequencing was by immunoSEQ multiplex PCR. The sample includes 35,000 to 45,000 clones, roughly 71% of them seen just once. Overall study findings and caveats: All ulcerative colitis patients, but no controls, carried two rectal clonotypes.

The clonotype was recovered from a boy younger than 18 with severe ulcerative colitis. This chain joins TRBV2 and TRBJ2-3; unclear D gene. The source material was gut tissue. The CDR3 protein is CASSVTDTQYF. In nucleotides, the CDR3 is TGTGCCAGCAGTGTAACAGATACGCAGTATTTT.